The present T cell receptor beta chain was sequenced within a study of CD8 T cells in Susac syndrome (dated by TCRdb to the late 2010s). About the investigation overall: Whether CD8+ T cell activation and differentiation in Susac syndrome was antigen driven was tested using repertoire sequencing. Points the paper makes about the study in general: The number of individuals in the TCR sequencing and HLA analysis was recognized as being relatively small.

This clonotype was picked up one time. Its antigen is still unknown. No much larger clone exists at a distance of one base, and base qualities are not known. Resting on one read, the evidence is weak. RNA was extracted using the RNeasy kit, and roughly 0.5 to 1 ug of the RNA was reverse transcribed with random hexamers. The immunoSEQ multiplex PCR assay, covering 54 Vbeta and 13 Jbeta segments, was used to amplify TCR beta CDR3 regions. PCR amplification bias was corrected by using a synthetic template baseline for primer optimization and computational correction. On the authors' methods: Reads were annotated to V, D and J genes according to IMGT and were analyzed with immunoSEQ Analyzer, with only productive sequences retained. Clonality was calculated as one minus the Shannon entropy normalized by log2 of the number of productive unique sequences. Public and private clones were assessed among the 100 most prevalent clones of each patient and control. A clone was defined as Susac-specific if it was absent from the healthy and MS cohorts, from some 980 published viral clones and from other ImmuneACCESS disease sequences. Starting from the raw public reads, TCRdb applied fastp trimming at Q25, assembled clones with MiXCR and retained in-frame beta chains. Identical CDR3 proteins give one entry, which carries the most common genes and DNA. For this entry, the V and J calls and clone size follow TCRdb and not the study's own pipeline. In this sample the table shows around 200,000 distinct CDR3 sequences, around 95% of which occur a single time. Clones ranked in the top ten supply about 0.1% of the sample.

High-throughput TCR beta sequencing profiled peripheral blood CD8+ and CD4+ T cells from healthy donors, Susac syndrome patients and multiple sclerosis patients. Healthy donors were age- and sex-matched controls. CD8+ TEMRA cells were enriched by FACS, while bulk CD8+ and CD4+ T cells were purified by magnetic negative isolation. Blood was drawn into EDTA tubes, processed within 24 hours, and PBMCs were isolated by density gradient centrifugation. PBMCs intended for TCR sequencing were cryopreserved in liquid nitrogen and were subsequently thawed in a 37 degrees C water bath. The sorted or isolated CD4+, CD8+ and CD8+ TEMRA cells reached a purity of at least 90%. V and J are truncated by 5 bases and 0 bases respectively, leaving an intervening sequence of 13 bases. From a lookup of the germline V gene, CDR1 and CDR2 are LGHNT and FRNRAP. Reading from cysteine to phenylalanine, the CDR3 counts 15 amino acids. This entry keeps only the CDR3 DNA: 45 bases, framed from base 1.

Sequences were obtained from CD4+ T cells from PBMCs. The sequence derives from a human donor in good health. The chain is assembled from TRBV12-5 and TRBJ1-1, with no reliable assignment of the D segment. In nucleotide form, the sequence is TGTGCTAGTGGTGTCCTTGGGGTCATGAACACTGAAGCTTTCTTT. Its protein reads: CASGVLGVMNTEAFF.